What follows are 11 T cell receptor beta chains derived from one specimen sequenced in a study of T cells in Graves' hyperthyroidism and ophthalmopathy. Regions amplified from RNA transcripts were the TCR beta CDR3 regions. RT-PCR in the first round (using the HTBI primer set) targeted the TCR CDR3. TCRdb recomputed calls from the multiplex PCR reads with MiXCR, one row per CDR3 protein. The sample shows 130,000 to 150,000 distinct CDR3 sequences, 22% of them seen only once. Sequencing was done on a sample of blood. The source is a woman aged 45-59 years with Graves' hyperthyroidism that later progressed to Graves' ophthalmopathy.

As regards this clonotype: This may be a read error, as it is one base from a much larger clone. The chain carries TRBV18 and TRBJ1-3; D is undetermined. The CDR3 is 13 amino acids. The V gene's germline CDR1 is KGHSH and CDR2 LQKENI. V was trimmed by 8 bases and J by 2 bases, leaving 10 bases between them. The CDR3, as DNA: TGTGCCAGCCCACTGGGGACTGGAAACACCATATATTTT. As protein: CASPLGTGNTIYF.

This clonotype was observed at least ten times. This chain links TRBV12-3 or TRBV12-4 with TRBJ2-7; 7 nucleotides agree with TRBD1. CDR3 length: 11 amino acids. The J segment lost 8 bases and the V segment lost 6 bases, leaving 4 bases of the junction unmatched. CDR3 region: CASSDRVKQYF. The DNA for the CDR3 is TGTGCCAGCAGCGACAGGGTTAAGCAGTACTTC.

At least ten counts were recorded for this clonotype. The chain links TRBV3-1 to TRBJ2-3; D might be TRBD1 (5 bases). The CDR3 sequence is 15 residues long. CDR1 LGHDT and CDR2 YNNKEL come from the germline V gene (reference sequence). V was shortened by 1 base and J by 2 bases, with 10 bases between the two germline ends. In DNA, the CDR3 is TGTGCCAGCAGCCAAGGACAGACCAACACAGATACGCAGTATTTT. The encoded protein is CASSQGQTNTDTQYF.

This clonotype showed up many times. V and J are TRBV18 and TRBJ2-1; D call uncertain. The CDR3 runs to 13 residues. The V end lost 0 bases, the J end lost 7 bases, and 7 bases lay between the germline ends. Germline V gives CDR1 KGHSH, CDR2 LQKENI. CDR3 protein: CASSPPQRNEQFF. DNA of the CDR3: TGTGCCAGCTCACCACCACAAAGGAATGAGCAGTTCTTC. The full variable domain, its missing parts supplied by reference TRBV18 and TRBJ2-1, is NAGVMQNPRHLVRRRGQEARLRCSPMKGHSHVYWYRQLPEEGLKFMVYLQKENIIDESGMPKERFSAEFPKEGPSILRIQQVVRGDSAAYFCASSPPQRNEQFFGPGTRLTVL.

This clonotype was seen ten or more times. The CDR3 sequence is CASSLGGLPSYEQYF. DNA for the CDR3: TGTGCCAGCAGTTTAGGAGGATTGCCCTCCTACGAGCAGTACTTC. V is TRBV28 and J is TRBJ2-7; possible D gene TRBD2, 5 bases. This CDR3 is built from 15 residues. The V end lost 2 bases, the J end lost 0 bases, and 11 bases lay between the germline ends. The V gene's germline CDR1 is MDHEN and CDR2 SYDVKM.

This clonotype was counted at least ten times. V gene TRBV30 combines with J gene TRBJ2-3; 7 nucleotides align to TRBD2. Germline assignment: CDR1 GTSNPN and CDR2 SVGIG (reference sequence). With V trimmed by 5 bases and J by 0 bases, 2 bases remained unmatched. The CDR3 loop spans 13 amino acids. This CDR3 reads CAWLAASTDTQYF. CDR3 bases: TGTGCCTGGCTAGCGGCTAGCACAGATACGCAGTATTTT.

The CDR3 loop is CASSLSGRVPNEQFF. The CDR3 nucleotides are TGTGCCAGCAGTTTAAGCGGGAGGGTCCCCAATGAGCAGTTCTTC. The rearrangement joins TRBV28 to TRBJ2-1; TRBD2 aligns across 10 bases. The CDR3 loop spans 15 amino acids. The germline V gene encodes CDR1 MDHEN and CDR2 SYDVKM. The V segment lost 2 bases and the J segment 6 bases; nucleotides outside the gene matches: 4. Supplemented by reference TRBV28 and TRBJ2-1, the full variable domain reads DVKVTQSSRYLVKRTGEKVFLECVQDMDHENMFWYRQDPGLGLRLIYFSYDVKMKEKGDIPEGYSVSREKKERFSLILESASTNQTSMYLCASSLSGRVPNEQFFGPGTRLTVL.

In regard to this clonotype: Mismatch with germline at one junction end may stem from a read error. V is TRBV5-1 and J is TRBJ1-1; TRBD1 matches at 7 bases. Germline V gene sequence: CDR1 SGHRS, CDR2 YFSETQ. The CDR3 extends over 14 amino acids. CDR3 sequence (DNA): TGTGCCAGCAGCAAAGGGGGCGCCCGAACTGAAGCTTTCTTT. It encodes CASSKGGARTEAFF. The whole variable domain, filled in from reference TRBV5-1 and TRBJ1-1, reads KAGVTQTPRYLIKTRGQQVTLSCSPISGHRSVSWYQQTPGQGLQFLFEYFSETQRNKGNFPGRFSGRQFSNSRSEMNVSTLELGDSALYLCASSKGGARTEAFFGQGTRLTVV.

This clonotype was counted ten times or more. This chain links TRBV19 with TRBJ1-5; possibly TRBD1 for D (6 bases). The CDR3 covers 15 residues. CDR1 and CDR2 (germline): LNHDA, SQIVND (reference sequence). With 6 bases removed from V and 0 bases from J, the gap between germline ends came to 12 bases. CDR3 sequence: CASRTTGHSNQPQHF. Here the CDR3 DNA reads TGTGCCAGTAGGACGACAGGCCATAGCAATCAGCCCCAGCATTTT.

This clonotype was seen ten or more times. The rearrangement uses TRBV28 and TRBJ1-5, with 9 bases identical to TRBD1. Germline CDR1 and CDR2: MDHEN and SYDVKM. The CDR3 contains 14 residues. Trimming cost V 2 bases and J 6 bases; bases outside gene matches: 2. Written as DNA, the CDR3 is TGTGCCAGCAGTTTAACAGGGGGCGGTCAGCCCCAGCATTTT. Protein: CASSLTGGGQPQHF.

This clonotype was observed at least ten times. For the CDR3, the DNA is TGTGCCAGCAGTTTGGGCAGAATCTATGGCTACACCTTC. The encoded protein is CASSLGRIYGYTF. The J gene is TRBJ1-2, the V gene TRBV27; D ambiguous. The germline V and J ends were trimmed by 3 bases and 4 bases, with 9 bases remaining between them. Germline V gene sequence: CDR1 MNHEY, CDR2 SMNVEV (reference sequence). CDR3 length equals 13 residues.